This T cell receptor (beta chain) comes out of a study of cytomegalovirus exposure and HLA in healthy donors. Study in general: One earlier analysis, a look at roughly 180 million T cells, found some 110 million unique TCR beta sequences.

Study-wide results and limits: Reportedly, a later analysis found an Asian-associated ancestry cluster had fewer N-insertions than the roughly 670-donor mean.

Germline assignment: CDR1 SGHNT and CDR2 YENEEA. V lost 5 bases, J lost 4 bases, and 8 bases stayed unmatched. This CDR3 region has 15 residues. Details on this clone: Antigen unknown.

13 Jbeta primers and 60 Vbeta primers were used for the PCR. Clones were read by immunoSEQ multiplex PCR, and TCRdb kept only the in-frame ones, dropping some. The sample records some 250,000 clones, about 81% being singletons. The clonotype comes from a woman in her forties in good health and CMV-seropositive. The V call is TRBV11-3, the J call TRBJ2-3; 8 nucleotides match TRBD1. Sequences were obtained from PBMCs. CDR3 nucleotide sequence: TGTGCCAGCAGCCAAAGGACAGGGACCCCAGATACGCAGTATTTT. This gives the protein CASSQRTGTPDTQYF.